This T cell receptor (beta chain) was profiled in a study of a mutant IDH1 vaccine in newly diagnosed glioma. As to this clone: Its matching antigen is unknown.

The V and J ends lost 1 base and 5 bases respectively, with 14 bases between them. Germline V CDR1 and CDR2: LNHDA, SQIVND (reference sequence). CDR3 size: 15 residues. Sample time point: week 47, end of study. A 20-mer mutant IDH1 peptide at 300 ug was injected subcutaneously with topical imiquimod. Profiled with immunoSEQ multiplex PCR; TCRdb holds only in-frame clones, not every one. The profile shows around 50,000 clones, roughly two thirds of them singletons. The chain links TRBV19 to TRBJ2-5; a weak D match, TRBD2 (5 bases). The sequencing here drew on peripheral blood mononuclear cells (PBMCs), taken from a glioma patient whose treatment included an IDH1 peptide vaccine. The receptor comes from a man aged 35 to 55 with glioma. Some clones in this sample may be carry-over from other donors' samples. In DNA form, the CDR3 reads TGTGCCAGTAGTATAGTCCCGGGGATCGCGGAGACCCAGTACTTC. It yields the protein CASSIVPGIAETQYF.